Following are 14 T cell receptor beta chains from one sample sequenced in a study of T-cell memory formation after mild COVID-19. TCRdb independently ran MiXCR on the 5' RACE reads; one entry per CDR3 protein. The data hold 350,000 to 450,000 distinct CDR3 sequences, with roughly 20% observed a single time. Sequenced material: PBMCs or a T cell subset sorted from them (not recorded which). All receptors derive from an adult woman who had mild COVID-19 (a few samples of this study predate the infection). Cell type and time point are not known.

This clonotype was found a few times. The chain recombines TRBV7-8 with TRBJ2-7; 7 bases map to TRBD2. Germline V gene sequence: CDR1 SGHVS, CDR2 FQNEAQ. CDR3 size: 13 residues. Unmatched junction bases numbered 3, after V lost 1 base and J lost 6 bases. The CDR3 region is CASSLVSGGEQYF. The CDR3 DNA sequence: TGTGCCAGCAGCTTAGTTTCGGGGGGCGAGCAGTACTTC.

This sequence joins TRBV7-9 and TRBJ2-7; 9 bases map to TRBD2. The CDR3 runs to 15 residues. J was trimmed by 2 bases and V by 1 base; bases with no gene match: 3. Per the germline V gene, CDR1 is SEHNR and CDR2 is FQNEAQ (reference sequence). The CDR3 bases are TGTGCCAGCAGCTTAGTAGCGGGAGCGCCCTACGAGCAGTACTTC. Its translation is CASSLVAGAPYEQYF.

The chain combines TRBV4-3 with TRBJ2-5; 14 positions match TRBD2. Unmatched junction bases numbered 4, after V lost 3 bases and J lost 1 base. The CDR3 has 17 residues. The V gene's germline CDR1 is LGHNA and CDR2 YSLEER. CDR3 sequence (DNA): TGCGCCAGCAGCCAGGGGACTAGCGGGAGCGTCCAAGAGACCCAGTACTTC. Encoded protein: CASSQGTSGSVQETQYF.

The V gene is TRBV7-9, the J gene TRBJ1-1; D possibly corresponds to TRBD1 (6 bases). Germline-derived CDR1 and CDR2 are SEHNR and FQNEAQ (reference sequence). Trimming took 7 bases from V and 4 from J, leaving 19 bases between them. The CDR3 covers 15 residues. CDR3 DNA sequence: TGTGCCAGCACCTCTTACAGGGAGAGGAGCACTGAAGCTTTCTTT. Translation: CASTSYRERSTEAFF.

The chain links TRBV12-3 or TRBV12-4 to TRBJ1-1, with no clear D. The CDR3 consists of 12 residues. The V and J ends lost 7 bases and 4 bases respectively, with 10 bases between them. The CDR3 here is CASKVRGTEAFF. The CDR3 region has the DNA TGTGCCAGCAAAGTCCGGGGCACTGAAGCTTTCTTT.

The CDR3 bases are TGTGCCAGCAGTTACTCCCGCAGGGTGGATACAACCTACAATGAGCAGTTCTTC. Translating gives CASSYSRRVDTTYNEQFF. The V and J genes are TRBV6-2 or TRBV6-3 and TRBJ2-1, with D possibly being TRBD1 (5 bases). The CDR3 loop spans 18 amino acids. V dropped 0 bases and J dropped 2 bases, with 17 bases sitting between them. Germline CDR1 reads MNHEY; CDR2 reads SVGEGT.

This clonotype was observed a few times. The V gene is TRBV7-8, the J gene TRBJ2-7; D tentatively reads TRBD1 or TRBD2 (5 bases each). Germline loops: CDR1 SGHVS, CDR2 FQNEAQ. V was cut by 5 bases and J by 9 bases, with 20 bases left in between. This CDR3 has 14 residues. The CDR3 loop is CASSPGTAPYWQYF. The CDR3 DNA reads TGTGCCAGCAGCCCCGGGACGGCCCCCTACTGGCAGTACTTC.

V usage is TRBV11-2 and J usage is TRBJ1-1; 8 bases map to TRBD1. J lost 1 base, V lost 1 base, and 14 bases had no gene match. CDR3 size: 19 residues. Germline V CDR1 and CDR2: SGHAT, FQNNGV. The CDR3: CASSLVQRTGRLKNTEAFF. The CDR3 nucleotides are TGTGCCAGCAGCTTAGTTCAGAGGACAGGGAGGTTGAAGAACACTGAAGCTTTCTTT. Filled out from reference TRBV11-2 and TRBJ1-1, the complete variable domain reads EAGVAQSPRYKIIEKRQSVAFWCNPISGHATLYWYQQILGQGPKLLIQFQNNGVVDDSQLPKDRFSAERLKGVDSTLKIQPAKLEDSAVYLCASSLVQRTGRLKNTEAFFGQGTRLTVV.

The chain joins TRBV5-1 to TRBJ1-6; D is undetermined. Between the trimmed V and J ends, which lost 5 bases and 6 bases, there was a span of 12 bases. Per germline, CDR1 SGHRS and CDR2 YFSETQ. The CDR3 is 14 amino acids. Here the CDR3 DNA reads TGCGCCAGCAGGGAGACCGGGCCTAATTCACCCCTCCACTTT. Protein product: CASRETGPNSPLHF.

This clonotype occurred a few times. This chain links TRBV5-1 with TRBJ2-5, with TRBD1 matching over 8 bases. Germline V gene data show CDR1 as SGHRS and CDR2 as YFSETQ. The length of the CDR3 is 15 residues. V dropped 4 bases and J dropped 5; count of bases not matched to a gene: 10. The CDR3 reads CASSGAGQELETQYF. Here the CDR3 DNA reads TGCGCCAGCAGCGGGGCGGGACAGGAGTTGGAGACCCAGTACTTC.

This clonotype was observed a handful of times. The chain couples TRBV14 to TRBJ2-2; D unclear. V was clipped by 1 base and J by 2 bases, with 11 bases between them. Germline CDR1 SGHDN, CDR2 FVKESK. The CDR3 runs to 16 residues. The CDR3 DNA follows: TGTGCCAGCAGCCAAGTAGCCCAGACTAACACCGGGGAGCTGTTTTTT. The encoded protein is CASSQVAQTNTGELFF.

This clonotype was observed a handful of times. This sequence joins TRBV7-2 and TRBJ1-5; possibly TRBD1 for D (6 bases). Trimming took off 4 bases at V and 4 bases at J, with 14 bases between the two ends. Per germline, CDR1 SGHTA and CDR2 FQGNSA. The length of the CDR3 is 15 residues. CDR3 coding DNA: TGTGCCAGCAGCTCGGGGGACATTCGAAATCAGCCCCAGCATTTT. It specifies CASSSGDIRNQPQHF.

V is TRBV3-1 and J is TRBJ2-1; D gene unclear. CDR3 length: 11 amino acids. The germline gives CDR1 LGHDT, CDR2 YNNKEL (reference sequence). The germline V and J ends were trimmed by 5 bases and 8 bases, with 7 bases remaining between them. The CDR3 sequence is CASSRAHEQFF. DNA of the CDR3: TGTGCCAGCAGCAGGGCGCATGAGCAGTTCTTC.

This clonotype showed up just once. This sequence joins TRBV12-3 or TRBV12-4 and TRBJ2-5, with 11 bases lining up with TRBD2. The CDR3 consists of 14 residues. Unmatched junction bases numbered 6, after V lost 7 bases and J lost 5 bases. CDR3: CASKAGTSGETQYF. In DNA form, the CDR3 reads TGTGCCAGCAAAGCCGGGACTAGCGGTGAGACCCAGTACTTC.